Described below is a single T cell receptor beta chain sequence and its context. The antigen remains undetermined. PCR employed 60 Vbeta and 13 Jbeta primers. Using immunoSEQ multiplex PCR, the repertoire was profiled, and TCRdb retains in-frame clones only, with some absent. The sample holds approximately 120,000 clones; 75% are singletons and the top ten take 3% to 4%. This record belongs to a study of cytomegalovirus exposure and HLA in healthy donors. The study, taken as a whole, reports: Reported results showed that the classifier diagnosed cytomegalovirus status with high specificity and sensitivity. It emerged from a later analysis that several of the most significant clusters appeared to be linked to common viral pathogens.

Looked up from germline, CDR1 is SGDLS and CDR2 is YYNGEE. V gave up 3 bases and J gave up 5 bases; unmatched junction bases: 6. The CDR3 runs to 16 residues. The V gene is TRBV9, the J gene TRBJ2-2, with TRBD2 matching 11 bases. The TCR originated in a woman in her forties or fifties in good health and CMV-seronegative. Material: PBMCs. The DNA of the CDR3 is TGTGCCAGCAGCGAAGAACCTAGCGGGGGGACCGGGGAGCTGTTTTTT. The encoded protein is CASSEEPSGGTGELFF. The variable domain in full, completed from reference TRBV9 and TRBJ2-2, reads DSGVTQTPKHLITATGQRVTLRCSPRSGDLSVYWYQQSLDQGLQFLIQYYNGEERAKGNILERFSAQQFPDLHSELNLSSLELGDSALYFCASSEEPSGGTGELFFGEGSRLTVL.